This T cell receptor (beta chain) was documented in a study of beta chain features in type 1 diabetes. A note on this clone: The antigen is undetermined.

Study conclusions and caveats: Moderately but significantly shorter TCRB CDR3s were found in Type 1 diabetes patients in all four CD4+ subsets. Small HLA sub-analyses could not settle whether HLA shapes TCRB rearrangement.

Every isolated RNA sample was fully reverse transcribed, so sequencing captured expressed TCRB transcripts. Some clones are missing from TCRdb's copy, which holds only in-frame ones; the method was immunoSEQ multiplex PCR. The sample yields hundreds of thousands of clones, over 13% seen once. Germline assignment: CDR1 SQVTM and CDR2 ANQGSEA. This CDR3 has 13 amino acids. Trimming removed 4 bases at V and 0 bases at J, with 8 bases between. The sequencing input was naive CD4+ T cells from blood. This clonotype originated in a man aged 18 to 29 with type 1 diabetes. The rearrangement joins TRBV29-1 to TRBJ2-3; a weak D match, TRBD1 (6 bases). DNA of the CDR3: TGCAGCGTTGGGACAGCTAGCACAGATACGCAGTATTTT. Its protein is CSVGTASTDTQYF.